This is a list of T cell receptor beta chains from one sample in a study of T cells in Graves' hyperthyroidism and ophthalmopathy. TCRdb re-called the multiplex PCR reads with MiXCR, one entry per CDR3 protein. This sample carries around 700,000 distinct CDR3 sequences, 15% to 20% of them seen once, and the ten largest clones take 16%. Sequencing was performed on blood. These receptors came from a woman aged 50 to 65 with Graves' hyperthyroidism that later progressed to Graves' ophthalmopathy. CDR3s include the opening cysteine and the closing phenylalanine or tryptophan. The D gene is left open where the match is weak. For some rows the clone size is stated as once, few or many, or as a class when expanded; others skip it.

D gene	J gene	clone size	V gene	CDR3 protein	CDR3 DNA
.	TRBJ2-7	many	TRBV11-2	CASSLPHYEQYF	TGTGCCAGCAGCTTACCCCACTACGAGCAGTACTTC
TRBD1	TRBJ1-2	.	TRBV6-5	CASSYYATGGSYGYTF	TGTGCCAGCAGTTACTATGCGACAGGGGGCTCCTATGGCTACACCTTC
TRBD1	TRBJ2-1	.	TRBV14	CASSQDWDRGTYNEQFF	TGTGCCAGCAGCCAAGATTGGGACAGGGGGACTTACAATGAGCAGTTCTTC
.	TRBJ2-1	.	TRBV20-1	CSARSQGVSGEQFF	TGCAGTGCTAGATCGCAGGGCGTTAGTGGTGAGCAGTTCTTC
.	TRBJ2-2	few	TRBV19	CASRQVGPGELFF	TGTGCCAGCAGACAAGTCGGCCCCGGGGAGCTGTTTTTT
.	TRBJ2-3	.	TRBV6-4	CASSVEGGGTDTQYF	TGTGCCAGCAGTGTAGAGGGGGGAGGCACAGATACGCAGTATTTT
TRBD2	TRBJ2-3	many	TRBV6-1	CASTRSHGLASPDTQYF	TGTGCCAGCACCAGGAGTCATGGACTAGCTTCCCCTGATACGCAGTATTTT
.	TRBJ2-1	many	TRBV27	CASSLSTGRGEQFF	TGTGCCAGCAGTTTATCGACAGGTCGCGGTGAGCAGTTCTTC
.	TRBJ2-6	.	TRBV29-1	CSVEGTSGANVLTF	TGCAGCGTTGAAGGAACCTCTGGGGCCAACGTCCTGACTTTC
TRBD1	TRBJ1-2	many	TRBV7-8	CASSARTGNGYTF	TGTGCCAGCAGCGCTCGGACAGGGAATGGCTACACCTTC
TRBD2	TRBJ2-1	many	TRBV3-1	CASSQVRGVDEQFF	TGTGCCAGCAGCCAAGTACGGGGGGTCGATGAGCAGTTCTTC
.	TRBJ2-2	.	TRBV9	CASSVSPRRQGANTGELFF	TGTGCCAGCAGCGTCTCCCCCCGCCGCCAGGGTGCGAACACCGGGGAGCTGTTTTTT
TRBD1	TRBJ1-3	.	TRBV3-1	CASSPRDRVPGNTIYF	TGTGCCAGCAGCCCCCGGGACAGGGTACCGGGAAACACCATATATTTT
.	TRBJ1-1	few	TRBV10-3	CAISDREAEAFF	TGTGCCATCAGTGACAGGGAGGCTGAAGCTTTCTTT
TRBD1	TRBJ1-1	many	TRBV10-3	CATFRGGTEAFF	TGTGCCACTTTCAGGGGGGGTACTGAAGCTTTCTTT
.	TRBJ2-7	few	TRBV29-1	CSVVQAYSYEQYF	TGCAGCGTTGTACAGGCCTACTCCTACGAGCAGTACTTC
TRBD2	TRBJ2-3	.	TRBV18	CASSPRSGGSIDTQYF	TGTGCCAGCTCACCACGGAGCGGGGGCAGCATAGATACGCAGTATTTT
TRBD1	TRBJ1-1	many	TRBV10-3	CAIQGQKNTEAFF	TGTGCCATCCAGGGACAGAAGAACACTGAAGCTTTCTTT
.	TRBJ1-2	few	TRBV27	CASSLTQNNYGYTF	TGTGCCAGCAGTTTAACACAGAATAACTATGGCTACACCTTC
.	TRBJ1-6	few	TRBV7-8	CASSLGHSKIHNSPLHF	TGTGCCAGCAGCTTGGGGCACAGCAAGATCCATAATTCACCCCTCCACTTT
TRBD2	TRBJ2-5	few	TRBV20-1	CSASGGAGGTQYF	TGCAGTGCTTCGGGGGGGGCCGGGGGGACCCAGTACTTC
.	TRBJ1-6	many	TRBV11-2	CASSVGGDIGHSPLHF	TGTGCCAGCAGCGTAGGGGGAGACATCGGCCATTCACCCCTCCACTTT
.	TRBJ2-3	many	TRBV11-2	CASSLRDWGSTDTQYF	TGTGCCAGCAGCTTAAGGGATTGGGGGAGCACAGATACGCAGTATTTT
.	TRBJ1-2	many	TRBV6-1	CASRPAGIEGYTF	TGTGCCAGCAGACCAGCGGGGATCGAGGGCTACACCTTC
TRBD2	TRBJ2-7	many	TRBV5-1	CASILAGTYEQYF	TGCGCCAGCATCTTAGCGGGAACCTACGAGCAGTACTTC
.	TRBJ2-7	.	TRBV3-1	CASSQEGRNGEQYF	TGTGCCAGCAGCCAAGAGGGGAGGAACGGCGAGCAATACTTC
.	TRBJ2-7	many	TRBV30	CAWSVGRSYEQYF	TGTGCCTGGAGTGTAGGACGGAGTTACGAGCAGTACTTC
.	TRBJ1-4	few	TRBV30	CAWSVVDEKLFF	TGTGCCTGGAGTGTAGTGGATGAAAAACTGTTTTTT
.	TRBJ1-5	many	TRBV7-2	CASSLVNQPQHF	TGTGCCAGCAGCTTAGTCAATCAGCCCCAGCATTTT
.	TRBJ2-3	.	TRBV29-1	CSVEETTDTQYF	TGCAGCGTTGAAGAAACTACAGATACGCAGTATTTT
TRBD1	TRBJ1-4	many	TRBV2	CASRMDRPTTNEKLFF	TGTGCCAGCAGGATGGACAGGCCTACAACTAATGAAAAACTGTTTTTT
TRBD2	TRBJ2-3	.	TRBV25-1	CASSESYRGDTDTQYF	TGTGCCAGCAGTGAATCGTATCGGGGGGACACAGATACGCAGTATTTT
.	TRBJ2-2	many	TRBV11-2	CASSLEVGGTGELFF	TGTGCCAGCAGCTTAGAAGTCGGTGGGACCGGGGAGCTGTTTTTT
.	TRBJ2-6	.	TRBV7-9	CASSRSDSGANVLTF	TGTGCCAGCAGCCGCTCGGACTCTGGGGCCAACGTCCTGACTTTC
.	TRBJ1-5	many	TRBV2	CASSRENSNQPQHF	TGTGCCAGCAGTCGGGAGAATAGCAATCAGCCCCAGCATTTT